Included here is one T cell receptor beta chain sequence, with context. Sequencing was performed with immunoSEQ multiplex PCR; in TCRdb, only in-frame clones are kept and a portion is missing. The sample has roughly 99,000 clones, around 88% seen once. While infection was still active, Seattle patients were enrolled and then followed longitudinally. CDR3 size: 14 residues. Germline V gene sequence: CDR1 MGHDK, CDR2 SYGVNS. Deletions cut 3 bases from V and 7 bases from J, with 15 bases between. This sample is part of a study of blood T cell repertoires in COVID-19. Study details: The analysed material was cDNA or gDNA that came from T cells, B-cell-depleted T cells, or PBMCs.

Sequenced input: peripheral blood. The chain employs TRBV25-1 and TRBJ1-1; TRBD1 is a possible D gene (5 bases). The clonotype comes from a man aged 50 to 60 with COVID-19, enrolled during active disease. Here the CDR3 DNA reads TGTGCCAGCAGTGAGACCTCACGGGGGGTTGAAGCTTTCTTT. Protein product: CASSETSRGVEAFF.